The clone carrying this T cell receptor beta chain came up once. Data came from immunoSEQ multiplex PCR; TCRdb stores just in-frame clones and leaves some out. Of around 300,000 clones listed, roughly 79% were seen once; the top ten hold about 6.7%. These data are taken from a study of cytotoxic CD8 clonotypes in ibrutinib-treated CLL. The sequence was collected from a human donor with chronic lymphocytic leukemia. The starting material was PBMCs, obtained before ibrutinib treatment.

CDR3 region: CASSVDGVSGNTIYF. CDR3 bases: TGCGCCAGCAGCGTGGATGGAGTCTCTGGAAACACCATATATTTT. This chain links TRBV5-1 with TRBJ1-3; the D is unclear. The CDR3 spans 15 residues. V gave up 4 bases and J gave up 0 bases, with 11 bases separating them. Germline V gene data show CDR1 as SGHRS and CDR2 as YFSETQ. Combining the CDR3 with reference TRBV5-1 and TRBJ1-3 gives the whole variable domain KAGVTQTPRYLIKTRGQQVTLSCSPISGHRSVSWYQQTPGQGLQFLFEYFSETQRNKGNFPGRFSGRQFSNSRSEMNVSTLELGDSALYLCASSVDGVSGNTIYFGEGSWLTVV.